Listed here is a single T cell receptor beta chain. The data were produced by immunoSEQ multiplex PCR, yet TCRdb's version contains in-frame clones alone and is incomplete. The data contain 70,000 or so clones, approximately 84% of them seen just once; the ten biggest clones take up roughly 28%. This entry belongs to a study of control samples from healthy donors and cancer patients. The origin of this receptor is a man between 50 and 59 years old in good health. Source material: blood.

The CDR3: CASKGQGAYEQYF. The CDR3 DNA sequence: TGTGCCAGCAAGGGACAGGGGGCCTACGAGCAGTACTTC. This sequence joins TRBV6-5 and TRBJ2-7; 11 bases line up with TRBD1. Germline CDR1 and CDR2: MNHEY and SVGAGI. V was clipped by 7 bases and J by 2 bases; unmatched bases: 1. The CDR3 extends over 13 amino acids.